One sample yielded the 2 T cell receptor beta chains listed below, sequenced in a study of T-cell reconstitution after alpha-beta-depleted transplantation in children. Unique molecular identifiers were incorporated when the TCRbeta library was constructed. TCRdb fed the PCR reads into MiXCR, producing one record per CDR3 protein. The sample has hundreds of thousands of distinct CDR3 sequences, over 10% seen once. Source: PBMCs, mostly from graft donor cells, taken 360 days after TCRalphabeta/CD19-depleted stem cell transplant. The source is a male patient between 10 and 17 years old who had a stem cell transplant for acute myeloid leukemia, so the T cells may come from the graft donor.

The chain carries TRBV7-9 and TRBJ1-1; D is perhaps TRBD1 (6 bases). The CDR3 runs to 14 residues. The V end lost 5 bases, the J end lost 3 bases, and 13 bases lay between the germline ends. CDR1 and CDR2 from the germline V gene are SEHNR and FQNEAQ (reference sequence). CDR3 in amino acids: CASSIRDTDTEAFF. Here the CDR3 DNA reads TGTGCCAGCAGCATCCGGGACACCGACACTGAAGCTTTCTTT.

The rearrangement links TRBV4-3 to TRBJ2-1, with 7 nucleotides matching TRBD2. Germline V CDR1 and CDR2: LGHNA, YSLEER. The CDR3 totals 16 residues. Trimming removed 0 bases from V and 4 bases from J; junction bases left unmatched: 6. DNA of the CDR3: TGCGCCAGCAGCCAAGATCTAGCGGTAATTTACAATGAGCAGTTCTTC. It translates to CASSQDLAVIYNEQFF.